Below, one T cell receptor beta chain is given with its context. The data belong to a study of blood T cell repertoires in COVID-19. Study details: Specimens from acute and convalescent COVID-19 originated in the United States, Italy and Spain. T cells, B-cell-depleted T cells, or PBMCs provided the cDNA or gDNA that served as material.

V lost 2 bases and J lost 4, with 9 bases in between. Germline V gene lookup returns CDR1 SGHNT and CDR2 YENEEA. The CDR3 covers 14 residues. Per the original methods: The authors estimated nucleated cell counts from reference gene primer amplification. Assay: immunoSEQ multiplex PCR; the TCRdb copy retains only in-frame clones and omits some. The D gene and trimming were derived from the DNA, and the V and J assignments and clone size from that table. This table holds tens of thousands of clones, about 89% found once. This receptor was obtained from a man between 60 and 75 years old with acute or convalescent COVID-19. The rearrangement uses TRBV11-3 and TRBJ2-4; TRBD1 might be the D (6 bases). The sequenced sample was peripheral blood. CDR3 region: CASSLPGTKNIQYF. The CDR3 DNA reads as TGTGCCAGCAGCTTACCCGGGACAAAAAACATTCAGTACTTC.